This T cell receptor (beta chain) comes out of a study of T cells after yellow fever vaccination. Across the whole study: Low-cell-number fractions underwent preparation using SMART-Seq v4 Ultra Low Input. Study results and limitations: The appearance of a small share of clonotypes in both CD4 and CD8 compartments was observed. Most primary-vaccination clones reappeared after the booster (about 95% CD4, about 90% CD8).

5'RACE template switching generated TCR cDNA, adding a universal primer site and UMIs. TCRdb fed the 5' RACE reads into MiXCR, producing one record per CDR3 protein. Among roughly 150,000 distinct CDR3 sequences listed, more than 6% were seen once. This clonotype was detected many times. Its antigen remains unidentified. The length of the CDR3 is 15 residues. V shed 6 bases and J 7 bases; nucleotides not matched to a gene: 8. The specimen comprised CD4+ T cells sorted from PBMCs, sampled 5 days after the yellow fever booster vaccination. The sequence derives from a man aged 30 to 39 who received the YFV17D yellow fever vaccine. This chain links TRBV12-3 or TRBV12-4 with TRBJ2-1; TRBD1 matches at 11 bases. The CDR3 bases are TGTGCCAGCAGAGCCGGGACAGGGGGAAAAAATGAGCAGTTCTTC. Amino acids: CASRAGTGGKNEQFF.